The 5 T cell receptor beta chains presented below share a single source sample, sequenced in a study of blood T cell repertoires in COVID-19. The protocol was immunoSEQ multiplex PCR, while the TCRdb copy is restricted to in-frame clones and leaves out a portion. The top ten hold around 9.9% of the sample, which has about 170,000 clones, around 85% seen once. Input material: peripheral blood. These receptors all come from a woman aged 60 to 75 with COVID-19, enrolled during active disease.

A remark on this clone: The same CDR3 also results from other DNA sequences found in this sample. The chain employs TRBV11-2 and TRBJ2-5; D is possibly TRBD1 (6 bases). CDR3 length equals 14 residues. The germline gives CDR1 SGHAT, CDR2 FQNNGV. V gave up 4 bases and J gave up 1 base, with 10 bases separating them. CDR3: CASSSQGFQETQYF. CDR3 sequence (DNA): TGTGCCAGCAGCTCACAGGGATTCCAAGAGACCCAGTACTTC. The variable domain in full, completed from reference TRBV11-2 and TRBJ2-5, reads EAGVAQSPRYKIIEKRQSVAFWCNPISGHATLYWYQQILGQGPKLLIQFQNNGVVDDSQLPKDRFSAERLKGVDSTLKIQPAKLEDSAVYLCASSSQGFQETQYFGPGTRLLVL.

The chain links TRBV7-2 to TRBJ1-5; no clear D. CDR1 SGHTA and CDR2 FQGNSA come from the germline V gene. Trimming pared 5 bases from V and 4 bases from J, leaving 15 bases between. This CDR3 is 15 amino acids long. The DNA of the CDR3 is TGTGCCAGCAGCCTGATGGGCATACCTAATCAGCCCCAGCATTTT. Protein sequence: CASSLMGIPNQPQHF.

The chain uses TRBV5-6 and TRBJ2-1; TRBD2 aligns across 11 bases. Germline V gene data show CDR1 as SGHDT and CDR2 as YYEEEE. This CDR3 is 15 amino acids long. The V and J ends lost 2 bases and 5 bases, in that order; junction bases with no gene match: 3. CDR3 nucleotide sequence: TGTGCCAGCAGCTTTAGCGGGAGGGCCAACAATGAGCAGTTCTTC. Its translation is CASSFSGRANNEQFF.

V is TRBV29-1 and J is TRBJ2-7, with D maybe TRBD1 (6 bases). V lost 7 bases to trimming and J lost 7 bases, with 20 bases between them. Per the germline V gene, CDR1 is SQVTM and CDR2 is ANQGSEA. This CDR3 comprises 13 residues. The CDR3 sequence is CSARDILEGEQYF. DNA of the CDR3: TGCAGCGCACGGGACATTCTCGAAGGGGAGCAGTACTTC.

V gene TRBV7-2 combines with J gene TRBJ2-4; D not resolved. The CDR3 contains 16 residues. The germline gives CDR1 SGHTA, CDR2 FQGNSA. Trimming removed 1 base from V and 0 bases from J, with 10 bases in between. CDR3 in amino acids: CASSLESSIAKNIQYF. The DNA for the CDR3 is TGTGCCAGCAGCTTAGAATCCTCTATAGCCAAAAACATTCAGTACTTC.